The 13 T cell receptor beta chains reported below all come from one sample, sequenced in a study of radiotherapy plus CTLA-4 blockade in lung cancer. Profiled with immunoSEQ multiplex PCR; TCRdb holds only in-frame clones, not every one. The sample yields about 59,000 clones, around 68% seen once. This specimen was peripheral blood, taken from a patient treated with radiotherapy plus ipilimumab. The receptors were gathered from a human donor with non-small cell lung cancer whose response to radiotherapy plus ipilimumab could not be evaluated.

J is TRBJ2-1 and V is TRBV5-1, with 7 nucleotides matching TRBD2. Germline-derived CDR1 and CDR2 are SGHRS and YFSETQ. V lost 4 bases, J lost 2 bases, and 6 bases stayed unmatched. The CDR3 runs to 15 residues. The CDR3: CASSDPGGAYNEQFF. DNA for the CDR3: TGCGCCAGCAGCGACCCGGGGGGAGCCTACAATGAGCAGTTCTTC.

The V gene is TRBV7-8, the J gene TRBJ1-4; a weak D match, TRBD1 (5 bases). Per the germline V gene, CDR1 is SGHVS and CDR2 is FQNEAQ. V was trimmed by 2 bases and J by 3 bases, leaving 19 bases between them. This CDR3 is built from 18 residues. Written as DNA, the CDR3 is TGTGCCAGCAGCTTATCGGGGGGTGGTCGGTCTGCTAATGAAAAACTGTTTTTT. It encodes CASSLSGGGRSANEKLFF.

V is TRBV12-5 and J is TRBJ2-5; 11 bases are a match to TRBD1. The CDR3 contains 16 residues. V dropped 1 base and J dropped 4; count of bases not matched to a gene: 5. From germline, CDR1 is LGHNT and CDR2 FRNRAP. In nucleotides, the CDR3 is TGTGCTAGTGGTTTGGGGAGGACAGGGGGCGTAGAGACCCAGTACTTC. As protein: CASGLGRTGGVETQYF.

This clone was picked up one time. J is TRBJ1-3 and V is TRBV9; 8 nucleotides align to TRBD1. Per germline, CDR1 SGDLS and CDR2 YYNGEE. With V trimmed by 3 bases and J by 3 bases, 14 bases remained unmatched. CDR3 length: 18 residues. DNA for the CDR3: TGTGCCAGCAGCGCCGAGGACTCGGACAGGGTGGTTGGAAACACCATATATTTT. Its protein is CASSAEDSDRVVGNTIYF.

The chain employs TRBV29-1 and TRBJ1-1; 10 positions match TRBD1. Germline trimming cut 7 bases from V and 6 bases from J; bases unmatched to any gene: 5. Looked up from germline, CDR1 is SQVTM and CDR2 is ANQGSEA. The CDR3 totals 12 residues. CDR3 coding DNA: TGCAGCGCCACCGGACAGGGGGCTGAAGCTTTCTTT. It specifies CSATGQGAEAFF.

The V and J genes are TRBV30 and TRBJ1-1, with D uncertain. The CDR3 length is 13 residues. Trimming removed 3 bases at V and 3 bases at J, with 11 bases between. Germline CDR1 and CDR2: GTSNPN and SVGIG (reference sequence). CDR3 nucleotides: TGTGCCTGGAGCGGGAGCCAGTACACTGAAGCTTTCTTT. It is translated as CAWSGSQYTEAFF.

A few counts support this clone. J is TRBJ1-2 and V is TRBV29-1; D not resolved. V was trimmed by 3 bases and J by 5 bases, leaving 10 bases between them. The CDR3 is 12 residues long. From germline, CDR1 is SQVTM and CDR2 ANQGSEA. The CDR3 region has the DNA TGCAGCGTTGAGTGGGCTTCGTATGGCTACACCTTC. This encodes CSVEWASYGYTF.

The genes are TRBV11-3 and TRBJ2-3; the D is unclear. This CDR3 contains 14 residues. With 1 base removed from V and 0 bases from J, the gap between germline ends came to 5 bases. Germline-derived CDR1 and CDR2 are SGHNT and YENEEA. The DNA of the CDR3 is TGTGCCAGCAGCTTAGTAGTCAGCACAGATACGCAGTATTTT. This encodes CASSLVVSTDTQYF.

V gene TRBV10-3 combines with J gene TRBJ1-5, with 7 bases aligning to TRBD1. With V trimmed by 0 bases and J by 6 bases, 2 bases remained unmatched. Germline CDR1 ENHRY, CDR2 SYGVKD. The CDR3 extends over 14 amino acids. The CDR3 nucleotides are TGTGCCATCAGTGAGTCAGGGGGCCCTCAGCCCCAGCATTTT. It codes for CAISESGGPQPQHF.

In this sample, this clone turned up a few times. This chain joins TRBV5-1 and TRBJ2-3, with D possibly TRBD2 on 6 matching bases. V lost 4 bases and J 5 bases, leaving 17 bases between the germline ends. The CDR3 contains 15 residues. Germline-derived CDR1 and CDR2 are SGHRS and YFSETQ. CDR3 region: CASSTGGIRGDTQYF. The CDR3 nucleotides are TGCGCCAGCAGCACTGGAGGGATTCGTGGAGATACGCAGTATTTT.

The chain combines TRBV4-1 with TRBJ2-3; 13 bases line up with TRBD2. This CDR3 is built from 19 residues. The J segment lost 5 bases and the V segment lost 0 bases, leaving 11 bases of the junction unmatched. Germline V lookup: CDR1 MGHRA, CDR2 YSYEKL. The CDR3 here is CASSQDRGTSGVTKDTQYF. CDR3 coding DNA: TGCGCCAGCAGCCAAGATCGGGGGACTAGCGGGGTTACTAAAGATACGCAGTATTTT.

The chain links TRBV9 to TRBJ1-3; 8 nucleotides match TRBD1. The CDR3 length is 15 residues. Germline CDR1 is SGDLS and CDR2 is YYNGEE. Trimming at V came to 3 bases and at J to 0 bases, leaving 2 bases not matched to a gene. This CDR3 reads CASSDDRGSGNTIYF. The CDR3 coding sequence is TGTGCCAGCAGCGACGACAGGGGCTCTGGAAACACCATATATTTT.

This sequence joins TRBV19 and TRBJ1-6; 9 bases map to TRBD1. The CDR3 has 15 amino acids. The ends lost 6 bases at V and 10 bases at J; junction bases unmatched: 10. Germline CDR1 and CDR2: LNHDA and SQIVND (reference sequence). The CDR3 DNA reads TGTGCCAGTAGATCTGGGACAGGGACCGGATCACCCCTCCACTTT. It translates to CASRSGTGTGSPLHF.